The T cell receptor (beta chain) under discussion was sequenced for a study of beta chain features in type 1 diabetes. Germline V gene sequence: CDR1 SEHNR, CDR2 FQNEAQ (reference sequence). The CDR3 is 14 residues long. V lost 1 base and J lost 4; bases outside the gene matches: 0. cDNA synthesis used the whole RNA isolate, giving expressed TCRB sequences. Sequencing of naive, central memory and regulatory T cell samples gave an average of about 3.57 million reads. Clones were sequenced by immunoSEQ multiplex PCR, and TCRdb holds only the in-frame ones, with some missing. Of under 350,000 clones in the sample, approximately 24% were seen once. Comments on this clone: The antigen remains undetermined. The same CDR3 also results from other DNA sequences found in this sample.

Study conclusions and caveats: For Type 1 diabetes patients, all four CD4+ subsets carried TCRB CDR3s that were moderately but significantly shorter. For type 1 diabetes patients, VDJ junctions showed fewer insertions and more deletions.

The chain employs TRBV7-9 and TRBJ1-5, with 8 positions matching TRBD1. Sequenced: naive CD4+ T cells from blood. This TCR was sampled from a woman aged 25 to 39 with type 1 diabetes. The DNA for the CDR3 is TGTGCCAGCAGCTTAGGACAGGGGAATCAGCCCCAGCATTTT. Amino acid sequence: CASSLGQGNQPQHF.